The rows below give T cell receptor beta chains drawn from one sample of a study of T cells after yellow fever vaccination. TCRdb redid the calling of the 5' RACE reads with MiXCR, one entry per CDR3 protein. Among 250,000 to 400,000 distinct CDR3 sequences listed, around 4.4% were seen once. The sequencing here drew on PBMCs, taken 15 days after the yellow fever booster vaccination. These receptors all stem from a man aged 18 to 29 who received the YFV17D yellow fever vaccine. Each CDR3 is given with its conserved first and last residue. A D gene is named only where the DNA matches it firmly. Expanded clones are given a class, and other clones once, few, many or no size at all.

size	J	D	V	CDR3	DNA
-	TRBJ1-3	-	TRBV12-3/TRBV12-4	CATSAGNTIYF	TGTGCCACCAGCGCGGGAAACACCATATATTTT
many	TRBJ2-2	-	TRBV7-6	CASSKQGVDTGELFF	TGTGCCAGCAGCAAACAGGGAGTGGACACCGGGGAGCTGTTTTTT
-	TRBJ2-5	TRBD2	TRBV7-7	CASSWSSGGQETQYF	TGTGCCAGCAGCTGGTCTAGCGGGGGACAAGAGACCCAGTACTTC
-	TRBJ2-7	-	TRBV7-6	CASSLAPGPLYEQYF	TGTGCCAGCAGCTTAGCACCGGGACCCCTCTACGAGCAGTACTTC
-	TRBJ2-6	-	TRBV10-3	CAISDPASGANVLTF	TGTGCCATCAGTGATCCAGCCTCTGGGGCCAACGTCCTGACTTTC
many	TRBJ2-1	TRBD1	TRBV5-1	CASSFGTGDNEQFF	TGCGCCAGCAGCTTCGGGACAGGAGACAATGAGCAGTTCTTC
many	TRBJ1-1	-	TRBV4-1	CASSTPAGSGTEAFF	TGCGCCAGCAGCACCCCGGCGGGCTCGGGCACTGAAGCTTTCTTT
few	TRBJ2-5	-	TRBV25-1	CASSEYTGSRQETQYF	TGTGCCAGCAGTGAATATACAGGGAGTAGGCAAGAGACCCAGTACTTC
many	TRBJ2-1	TRBD1	TRBV20-1	CSTDRGRVNEQFF	TGCAGCACAGACAGGGGGCGGGTCAATGAGCAGTTCTTC
few	TRBJ2-1	TRBD1	TRBV7-2	CASRPRQGSDEQFF	TGTGCCAGCAGGCCTCGACAGGGGAGCGATGAGCAGTTCTTC
few	TRBJ2-7	TRBD1	TRBV7-2	CASSLAPGGSYEQYF	TGTGCCAGCAGCTTAGCTCCAGGGGGCTCCTACGAGCAGTACTTC
-	TRBJ2-1	-	TRBV5-1	CASSLEGGDYNEQFF	TGCGCCAGCAGCTTGGAAGGGGGGGATTACAATGAGCAGTTCTTC
-	TRBJ1-5	TRBD1	TRBV18	CASSLGQGGNNQPQHF	TGTGCCAGCTCATTGGGACAGGGCGGGAATAATCAGCCCCAGCATTTT
many	TRBJ1-2	-	TRBV7-9	CASSLSDRFYGYTF	TGTGCCAGCAGCCTTTCGGACAGATTCTATGGCTACACCTTC
-	TRBJ1-5	-	TRBV27	CASSLWGGSQPQHF	TGTGCCAGCAGTTTGTGGGGCGGGAGTCAGCCCCAGCATTTT
few	TRBJ2-1	-	TRBV12-3/TRBV12-4	CASRTDYNEQFF	TGTGCCAGCAGGACCGATTACAATGAGCAGTTCTTC
-	TRBJ2-2	-	TRBV10-3	CAATDNHPDRREELFF	TGTGCCGCAACCGATAACCACCCCGACCGAAGAGAGGAGCTGTTTTTT
few	TRBJ2-2	TRBD2	TRBV7-7	CASSLAASGGNTGELFF	TGTGCCAGCAGCTTAGCGGCCAGCGGGGGGAACACCGGGGAGCTGTTTTTT
many	TRBJ1-1	-	TRBV12-3/TRBV12-4	CASSPTARSEAFF	TGTGCCAGCAGTCCTACAGCACGCTCTGAAGCTTTCTTT
many	TRBJ2-1	TRBD2	TRBV7-8	CASSPRRARTSFNHEQFF	TGTGCCAGCAGCCCCCGTAGGGCAAGGACTAGCTTTAACCATGAGCAGTTCTTC
-	TRBJ2-1	-	TRBV7-9	CASSQTGSYNEQFF	TGTGCCAGCAGCCAAACAGGGTCCTACAATGAGCAGTTCTTC
many	TRBJ1-2	-	TRBV27	CASSLTNRKFYGYTF	TGTGCCAGCAGTTTAACCAACAGGAAATTCTATGGCTACACCTTC